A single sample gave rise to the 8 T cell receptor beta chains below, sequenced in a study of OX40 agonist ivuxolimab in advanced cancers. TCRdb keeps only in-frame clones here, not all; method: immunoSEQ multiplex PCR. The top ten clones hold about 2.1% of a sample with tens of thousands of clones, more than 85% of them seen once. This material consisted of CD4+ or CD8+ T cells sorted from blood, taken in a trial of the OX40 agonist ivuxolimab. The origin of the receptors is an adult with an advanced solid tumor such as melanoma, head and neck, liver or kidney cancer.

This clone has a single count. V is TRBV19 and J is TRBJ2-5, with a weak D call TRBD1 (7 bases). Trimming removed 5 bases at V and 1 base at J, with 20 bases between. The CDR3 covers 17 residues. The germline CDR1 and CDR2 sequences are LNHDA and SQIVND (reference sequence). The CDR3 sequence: CASSPPSGRGVQETQYF. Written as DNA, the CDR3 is TGTGCCAGTAGTCCCCCCTCGGGCAGGGGGGTCCAAGAGACCCAGTACTTC.

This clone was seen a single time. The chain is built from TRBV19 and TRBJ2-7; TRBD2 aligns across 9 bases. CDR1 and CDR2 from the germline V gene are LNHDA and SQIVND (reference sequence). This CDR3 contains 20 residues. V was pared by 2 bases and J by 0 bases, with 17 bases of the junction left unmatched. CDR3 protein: CASSISGSGRPERSSYEQYF. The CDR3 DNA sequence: TGTGCCAGTAGTATAAGTGGTAGCGGGAGACCCGAGAGGAGCTCCTACGAGCAGTACTTC.

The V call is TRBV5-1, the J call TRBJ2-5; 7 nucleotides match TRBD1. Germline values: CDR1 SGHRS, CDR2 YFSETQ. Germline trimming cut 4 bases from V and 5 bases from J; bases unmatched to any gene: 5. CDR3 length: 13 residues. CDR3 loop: CASSAQGVETQYF. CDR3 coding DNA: TGCGCCAGCAGCGCCCAGGGGGTTGAGACCCAGTACTTC.

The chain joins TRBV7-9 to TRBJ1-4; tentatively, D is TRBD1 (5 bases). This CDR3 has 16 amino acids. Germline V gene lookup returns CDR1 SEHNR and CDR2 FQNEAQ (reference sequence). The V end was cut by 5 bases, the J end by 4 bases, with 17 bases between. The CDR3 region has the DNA TGTGCCAGCAGCACACGGCCGTCTCAGGGTAATGAAAAACTGTTTTTT. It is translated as CASSTRPSQGNEKLFF.

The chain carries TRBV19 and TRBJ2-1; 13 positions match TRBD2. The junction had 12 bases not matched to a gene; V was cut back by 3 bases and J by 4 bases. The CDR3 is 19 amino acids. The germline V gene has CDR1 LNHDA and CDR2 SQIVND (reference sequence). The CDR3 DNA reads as TGTGCCAGTAGTATGGTCCCCGGGACTAGCGGGATGTTGTACAATGAGCAGTTCTTC. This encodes CASSMVPGTSGMLYNEQFF.

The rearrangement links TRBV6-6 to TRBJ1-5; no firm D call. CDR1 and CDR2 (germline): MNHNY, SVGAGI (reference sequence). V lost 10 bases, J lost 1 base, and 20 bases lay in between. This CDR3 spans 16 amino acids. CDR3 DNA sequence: TGTGCCACAGGTGGGAGCAACCTTCTCAGCAATCAGCCCCAGCATTTT. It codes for CATGGSNLLSNQPQHF.

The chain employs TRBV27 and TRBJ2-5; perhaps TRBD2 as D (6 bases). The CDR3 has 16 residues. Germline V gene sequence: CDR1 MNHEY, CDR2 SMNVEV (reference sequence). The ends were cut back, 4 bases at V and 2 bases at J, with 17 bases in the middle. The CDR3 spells CASSYSILAEQETQYF. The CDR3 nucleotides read TGTGCCAGCAGTTATTCCATCTTAGCGGAACAAGAGACCCAGTACTTC.

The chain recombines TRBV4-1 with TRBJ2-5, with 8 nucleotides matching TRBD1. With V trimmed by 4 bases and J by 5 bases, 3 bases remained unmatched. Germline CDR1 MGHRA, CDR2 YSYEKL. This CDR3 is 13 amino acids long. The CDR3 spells CASSRQGRETQYF. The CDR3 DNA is TGCGCCAGCAGCCGACAGGGGCGCGAGACCCAGTACTTC.